Shown below are 3 T cell receptor beta chains from a single sample sequenced in a study of blood T cell repertoires in COVID-19. Profiled with immunoSEQ multiplex PCR; TCRdb holds only in-frame clones, not every one. This sample yields about 230,000 clones, of which more than 65% are seen a single time; approximately 2.4% belongs to the top ten. The source material was peripheral blood. These receptors were obtained from a middle-aged man who had recovered from COVID-19.

This chain joins TRBV7-6 and TRBJ2-1; 10 bases match TRBD2. Germline V gives CDR1 SGHVS, CDR2 FNYEAQ. The CDR3 extends over 15 amino acids. V trimming: 4 bases; J trimming: 3 bases; junction bases outside the gene matches: 3. The CDR3 region has the DNA TGTGCCAGCAGCTCCCGGACTAGCGGCTACAATGAGCAGTTCTTC. Translating gives CASSSRTSGYNEQFF.

In this sample, this clone turned up a few times. The rearrangement links TRBV2 to TRBJ1-2; no reliable D call. The CDR3 loop spans 14 amino acids. Germline V lookup: CDR1 SNHLY, CDR2 FYNNEI. The V and J ends lost 2 bases and 4 bases respectively, with 11 bases between them. CDR3 nucleotide sequence: TGTGCCAGCAGTGAAATTCAGAGCGTCTATGGCTACACCTTC. The encoded protein is CASSEIQSVYGYTF.

This chain joins TRBV6-2 or TRBV6-3 and TRBJ1-2, with D maybe TRBD1 (5 bases). Per the germline V gene, CDR1 is MNHEY and CDR2 is SVGEGT. The CDR3 spans 12 residues. The V gene lost 5 bases and the J gene lost 7 bases, with 11 bases spanning the gap. CDR3 DNA sequence: TGTGCCAGCAGTAGGGGACTTCTTGGCTACACCTTC. Encoded protein: CASSRGLLGYTF.